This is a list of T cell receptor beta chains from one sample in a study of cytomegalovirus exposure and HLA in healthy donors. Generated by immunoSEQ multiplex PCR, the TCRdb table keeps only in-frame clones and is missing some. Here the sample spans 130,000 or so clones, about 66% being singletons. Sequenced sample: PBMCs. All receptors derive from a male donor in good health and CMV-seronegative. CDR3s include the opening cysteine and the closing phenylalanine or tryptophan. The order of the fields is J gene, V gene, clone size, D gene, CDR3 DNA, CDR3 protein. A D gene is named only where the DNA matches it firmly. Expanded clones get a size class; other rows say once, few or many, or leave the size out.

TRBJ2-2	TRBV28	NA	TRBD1	TGTGCCAGCAGAGGACAGGGGGGCACCGGGGAGCTGTTTTTT	CASRGQGGTGELFF
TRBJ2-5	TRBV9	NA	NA	TGTGCCAGCAGCGTAGGGGTCAGGGAAGAGACCCAGTACTTC	CASSVGVREETQYF
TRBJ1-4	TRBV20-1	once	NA	TGCAGTGCTAGTAGTGAAAAACTGTTTTTT	CSASSEKLFF
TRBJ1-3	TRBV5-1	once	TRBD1	TGCGCCAGCAGCTTCGCGTTGACAGGGCAAGGAAACACCATATATTTT	CASSFALTGQGNTIYF
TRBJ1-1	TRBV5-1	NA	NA	TGCGCCAGCAGCTTGGCGCGTGGGGTGGGGGCGGTGTCTGAAGCTTTCTTT	CASSLARGVGAVSEAFF
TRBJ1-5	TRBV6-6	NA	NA	TGTGCCAGCAGCCAATCCAGGGGAAGGCCCCAGCATTTT	CASSQSRGRPQHF
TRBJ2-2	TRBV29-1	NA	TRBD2	TGCAGCGCGGCTAGCGGGACCGGGGAGCTGTTTTTT	CSAASGTGELFF
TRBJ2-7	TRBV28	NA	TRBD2	TGTGCCAGCAGCTCCAGACCAGCGGGGGCGGACGAGCAGTACTTC	CASSSRPAGADEQYF
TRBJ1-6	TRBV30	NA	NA	TGTGCCTGGAGTCTGTACATTGTTTCTGGGGCGGGGGGACCCCTCCACTTT	CAWSLYIVSGAGGPLHF
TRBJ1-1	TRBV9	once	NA	TGTGCCAGCAGCGTAGTGTCAGATTCGGGCACTGAAGCTTTCTTT	CASSVVSDSGTEAFF
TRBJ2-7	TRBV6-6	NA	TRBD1	TGTGCCAGCAGTCGGGACAGCACATACCGATACGAGCAGTACTTC	CASSRDSTYRYEQYF
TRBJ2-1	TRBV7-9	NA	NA	TGTGCCAGCAGCTCCCGTAATCATGAGCAGTTCTTC	CASSSRNHEQFF
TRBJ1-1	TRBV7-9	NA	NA	TGTGCCAGCAGATCGACAGTTAACACTGAAGCTTTCTTT	CASRSTVNTEAFF
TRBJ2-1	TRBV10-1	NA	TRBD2	TGCGCCAGCAGTGAGCGGCTAGCGGGGAATGAGCAGTTCTTC	CASSERLAGNEQFF
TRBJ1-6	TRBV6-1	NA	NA	TGTGCCAGCAGTATCGGTGCCATGGGAGGCCTCCACTTT	CASSIGAMGGLHF
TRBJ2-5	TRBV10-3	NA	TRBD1	TGTGCCATCAGCAGGGACAGAGAAGAGACCCAGTACTTC	CAISRDREETQYF
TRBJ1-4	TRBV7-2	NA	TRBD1	TGTGCCAGCAGCTTAGGGGACGGGACAGGGGGCGCTGGGGAAAAACTGTTTTTT	CASSLGDGTGGAGEKLFF
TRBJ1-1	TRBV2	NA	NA	TGTGCCACGGGGGTTGGCAGGTATAATGAAGCTTTCTTT	CATGVGRYNEAFF
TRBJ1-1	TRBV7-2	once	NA	TGTGCCAGCAGCCCCGCGACAGAAATGAACACTGAAGCTTTCTTT	CASSPATEMNTEAFF
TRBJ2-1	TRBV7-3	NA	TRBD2	TGTGCCAGCAGCTTGCTAGCGGGGGGGCATGGCAATGAGCAGTTCTTC	CASSLLAGGHGNEQFF
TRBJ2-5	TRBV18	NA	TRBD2	TGTGCCAGCTCACCACGGACTAGCGGGGGGGCAGGGAAAGAGACCCAGTACTTC	CASSPRTSGGAGKETQYF
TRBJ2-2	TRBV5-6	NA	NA	TGTGCCAGCAGCTTGGTGCTCCGTGGGAGCGGGGAGCTGTTTTTT	CASSLVLRGSGELFF
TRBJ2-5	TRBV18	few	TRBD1	TGTGCCAGCTCACCCCCAGCCGGACAGGGATCTTCAGGAGAGACCCAGTACTTC	CASSPPAGQGSSGETQYF
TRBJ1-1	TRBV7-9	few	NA	TGTGCCAGCAGCTTTGCAGGGCGGACTGAAGCTTTCTTT	CASSFAGRTEAFF
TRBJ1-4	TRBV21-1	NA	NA	TGTGCCAGCAGCAAAGAGGCAGGGACTAATGAAAAACTGTTTTTT	CASSKEAGTNEKLFF
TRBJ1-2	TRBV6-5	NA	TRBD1	TGTGCCAGCAGTCCGGGACAGCTTAACTATGGCTACACCTTC	CASSPGQLNYGYTF
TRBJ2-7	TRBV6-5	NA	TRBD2	TGTGCCAGCAGTTACGGGGGGGGTCTGTCCTACGAGCAGTACTTC	CASSYGGGLSYEQYF
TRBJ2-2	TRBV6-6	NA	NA	TGTGCCAGCAGTTACTCCAGGGAAAGGACCGGGGAGCTGTTTTTT	CASSYSRERTGELFF
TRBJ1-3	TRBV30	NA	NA	TGTGCCTCCCCACTAGCCAGTGCTGGAAACACCATATATTTT	CASPLASAGNTIYF
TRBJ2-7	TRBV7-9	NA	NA	TGTGCCAGCAGCTTGGATCCTAGGACCTACGAGCAGTACTTC	CASSLDPRTYEQYF
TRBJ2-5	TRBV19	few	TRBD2	TGTGCCAGTAGGGGGGGAGCGGGGAATCGGTACCAAGAGACCCAGTACTTC	CASRGGAGNRYQETQYF
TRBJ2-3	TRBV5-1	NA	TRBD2	TGCGCCAGCAGCCCGGCCAGCGGGGGTTCACAGATAGTGGCGCAGTATTTT	CASSPASGGSQIVAQYF
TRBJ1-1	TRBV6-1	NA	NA	TGTGCCAGCAGTTCGGGGGGAGAGAACACTGAAGCTTTCTTT	CASSSGGENTEAFF
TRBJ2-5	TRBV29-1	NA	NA	TGCAGCGTCCTAAAAGGGGAGGTCGGCGAGACCCAGTACTTC	CSVLKGEVGETQYF
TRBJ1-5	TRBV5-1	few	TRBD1	TGCGCCAGCAGCGCCACAGGGGGACAGCCCCAGCATTTT	CASSATGGQPQHF
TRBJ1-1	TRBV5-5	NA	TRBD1	TGTGCCAGCAGCGGGGGACAGGGGGCGTTTTTGAGCACTGAAGCTTTCTTT	CASSGGQGAFLSTEAFF
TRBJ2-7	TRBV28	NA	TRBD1	TGTGCCAGCAGTTTATCTGGGACAGGAGCCTACGAGCAGTACTTC	CASSLSGTGAYEQYF
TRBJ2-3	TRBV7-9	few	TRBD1	TGTGCCAGCAGCTTCACCCGGGACAGGGCAGATACGCAGTATTTT	CASSFTRDRADTQYF
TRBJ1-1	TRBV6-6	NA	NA	TGTGCCAGCAGTTACCGGGGGTGGTCCACTGAAGCTTTCTTT	CASSYRGWSTEAFF
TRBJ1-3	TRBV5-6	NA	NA	TGTGCCAGCAGCAGGCAGGGGTCTGGAAACACCATATATTTT	CASSRQGSGNTIYF
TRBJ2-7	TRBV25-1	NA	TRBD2	TGTGCCAGCAGGTCTAGCGGGTACGAGCAGTACTTC	CASRSSGYEQYF
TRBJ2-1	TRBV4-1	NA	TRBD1	TGCGCCAGCAGCCAAGAAGTAACCGGGACAGTAAACAATGAGCAGTTCTTC	CASSQEVTGTVNNEQFF
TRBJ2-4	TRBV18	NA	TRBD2	TGTGCCAGCTCGCCGGGGGGGGTCGCGCTAGCCAAAAACATTCAGTACTTC	CASSPGGVALAKNIQYF
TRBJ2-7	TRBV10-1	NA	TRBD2	TGCGCCAGTTCTAGCGGGGGTATGTACGAGCAGTACTTC	CASSSGGMYEQYF
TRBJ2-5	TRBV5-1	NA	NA	TGCGCCAGCAGTCCGATACGTGGACAGTACCAAGAGACCCAGTACTTC	CASSPIRGQYQETQYF
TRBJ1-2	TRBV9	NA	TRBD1	TGTGCCAGGGGGGGGACAGGGACGGGTGGCTACACCTTC	CARGGTGTGGYTF
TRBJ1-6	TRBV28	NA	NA	TGTGCCAGCAGTCCCCAAAGGGGCCTTAATTCACCCCTCCACTTT	CASSPQRGLNSPLHF
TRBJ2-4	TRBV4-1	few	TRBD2	TGCGCCAGCAGCCAGGGGGTTACACGGGGGAGGGAAAACATTCAGTACTTC	CASSQGVTRGRENIQYF
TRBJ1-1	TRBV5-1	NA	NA	TGCGCCAGCAGCTTAGTAGGGGGGGCCCCGGACACTGAAGCTTTCTTT	CASSLVGGAPDTEAFF
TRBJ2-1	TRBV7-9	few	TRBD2	TGTGCCAGCAGCCCGGGACTAGCGAACAATGAGCAGTTCTTC	CASSPGLANNEQFF
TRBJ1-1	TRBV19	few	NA	TGTGCCAGTACCCCCCGACAGGTCCCCAACACTGAAGCTTTCTTT	CASTPRQVPNTEAFF
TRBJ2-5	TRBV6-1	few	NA	TGTGCCAGCAGTGAAGTCTTACAGTCCCAAGAGACCCAGTACTTC	CASSEVLQSQETQYF